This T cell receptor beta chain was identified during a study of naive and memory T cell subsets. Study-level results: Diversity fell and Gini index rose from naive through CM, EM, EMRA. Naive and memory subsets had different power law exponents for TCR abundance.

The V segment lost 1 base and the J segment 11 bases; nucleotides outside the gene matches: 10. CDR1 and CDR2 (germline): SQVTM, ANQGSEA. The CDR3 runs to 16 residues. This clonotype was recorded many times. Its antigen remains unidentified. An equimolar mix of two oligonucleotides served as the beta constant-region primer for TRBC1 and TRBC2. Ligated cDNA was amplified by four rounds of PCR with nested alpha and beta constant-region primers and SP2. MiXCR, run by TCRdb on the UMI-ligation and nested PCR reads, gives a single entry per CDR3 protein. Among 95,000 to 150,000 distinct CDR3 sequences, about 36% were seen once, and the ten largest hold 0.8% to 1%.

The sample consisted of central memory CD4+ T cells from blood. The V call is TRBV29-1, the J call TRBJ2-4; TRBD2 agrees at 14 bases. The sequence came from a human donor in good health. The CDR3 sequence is CSVEGSTSGRAKVQYF. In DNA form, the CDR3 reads TGCAGCGTTGAAGGTTCGACTAGCGGGAGGGCCAAAGTTCAGTACTTC.